A selection of T cell receptor beta chains follows, all from one sample in a study of PD-L1 blockade in urothelial cancer. Sequenced by immunoSEQ multiplex PCR; TCRdb stores in-frame clones only, minus some. The table shows some 45,000 clones, with 70% to 90% occurring only once. Sequencing was performed on PBMCs, taken around atezolizumab (anti-PD-L1) treatment. Every receptor here comes from a man aged 60-69 years with urothelial cancer. Each CDR3 is given with its conserved first and last residue. The D gene is left open where the match is weak. Some rows mark clone size as missing; the rest say once, few, many or name a class of expanded clone.

>TRBD1|TRBV5-4|TRBJ1-1|-
TGTGCCAGCAGCCGGGCAGGGGGGAGATTGAACACTGAAGCTTTCTTT
CASSRAGGRLNTEAFF
>TRBD2|TRBV5-6|TRBJ2-6|-
TGTGCCAGCAGCTTGGATCGCGGGGGTGGGGCCAACGTCCTGACTTTC
CASSLDRGGGANVLTF
>-|TRBV27|TRBJ2-3|few
TGTGCCAGCAGTTTATCGCTCCAGAGCACAGATACGCAGTATTTT
CASSLSLQSTDTQYF
>-|TRBV5-1|TRBJ2-7|-
TGCGCCAGCAGCTTGGGAGGGCTCGGACCACACGAGCAGTACTTC
CASSLGGLGPHEQYF
>-|TRBV6-5|TRBJ1-1|once
TGTGCCAGCAGTTATGAGTCCATGAACACTGAAGCTTTCTTT
CASSYESMNTEAFF
>-|TRBV28|TRBJ2-5|few
TGTGCCAGCAGCCTTACGAATAAGGGGGGGAGGAAGACCCAGTACTTC
CASSLTNKGGRKTQYF
>-|TRBV27|TRBJ1-1|once
TGTGCCAGCAGTCTAACAGGGAAGGCTGAAGCTTTCTTT
CASSLTGKAEAFF
>-|TRBV29-1|TRBJ1-2|-
TGCAGCGGCGAACAGGGTTTAGGGGGCTACACCTTC
CSGEQGLGGYTF
>-|TRBV7-2|TRBJ2-5|-
TGTGCCAGCAGCCCCCCGACCCGACTGGAGACCCAGTACTTC
CASSPPTRLETQYF
>-|TRBV28|TRBJ2-1|-
TGTGCCATCCGCACCTACAGGACCGGGCCCCTCGATGAGCAGTTCTTC
CAIRTYRTGPLDEQFF
>TRBD1|TRBV28|TRBJ2-7|-
TGTGCCACCAAGCAGCTCGGTCGTACAGGGGGCGGTAGGTACGAGCAGTACTTC
CATKQLGRTGGGRYEQYF